Below, 22 T cell receptor beta chains from the same sample are listed, as sequenced in a study of T cells in Graves' hyperthyroidism and ophthalmopathy. Amplification of TCR beta CDR3 regions was performed using RNA transcripts as template. The HTBI primer set drove a first-round RT-PCR of the TCR CDR3. TCRdb redid the calling of the multiplex PCR reads with MiXCR, one entry per CDR3 protein. Here the sample spans about 400,000 distinct CDR3 sequences, roughly 14% being singletons. The sample was blood. The receptors stem from a man younger than 35 with Graves' ophthalmopathy.

With regard to this clonotype: A much larger clone lies a single base off, so this may be a read error. The rearrangement joins TRBV13 to TRBJ2-7; D perhaps matches TRBD1 (5 bases). In germline, CDR1 is PRHDT, CDR2 FYEKMQ (reference sequence). This CDR3 has 14 amino acids. Trimming stripped 11 bases from V and 2 bases from J, with 19 bases between. The CDR3 loop is CACRVSDTAYEQYF. The CDR3 DNA is TGTGCCTGCCGAGTATCGGACACAGCCTACGAGCAGTACTTC.

The chain recombines TRBV7-2 with TRBJ2-2; D is tentatively TRBD1 or TRBD2 (5 bases each). CDR1 is SGHTA and CDR2 is FQGNSA in the germline V gene. Trimming removed 0 bases from V and 4 bases from J, with 12 bases in between. This CDR3 region has 16 residues. The CDR3 sequence is CASSLALGVGTGELFF. CDR3 nucleotides: TGTGCCAGCAGCTTAGCGCTGGGGGTGGGCACCGGGGAGCTGTTTTTT. The full variable domain, in which reference TRBV7-2 and TRBJ2-2 provide the parts outside the CDR3, is GAGVSQSPSNKVTEKGKDVELRCDPISGHTALYWYRQSLGQGLEFLIYFQGNSAPDKSGLPSDRFSAERTGGSVSTLTIQRTQQEDSAVYLCASSLALGVGTGELFFGEGSRLTVL.

This clonotype showed up just a few times. The chain combines TRBV5-1 with TRBJ2-5; 9 positions agree with TRBD1. Per germline, CDR1 SGHRS and CDR2 YFSETQ. This CDR3 is 14 amino acids long. V shed 2 bases and J 4 bases; nucleotides not matched to a gene: 3. The CDR3: CASSLGTGSETQYF. The CDR3 bases are TGCGCCAGCAGCTTAGGGACAGGGTCAGAGACCCAGTACTTC.

This clonotype was seen ten or more times. The chain carries TRBV5-1 and TRBJ2-7; TRBD2 agrees at 8 bases. The CDR3 totals 14 residues. Per the germline V gene, CDR1 is SGHRS and CDR2 is YFSETQ. With V trimmed by 4 bases and J by 0 bases, 3 bases remained unmatched. CDR3 DNA sequence: TGCGCCAGCAGCACGGGGGGGAGCTCCTACGAGCAGTACTTC. This gives the protein CASSTGGSSYEQYF.

This clonotype was counted many times. CDR3 loop: CASSPTGLGEQYF. CDR3 bases: TGTGCCAGTAGTCCCACAGGGTTAGGCGAGCAGTACTTC. The chain employs TRBV19 and TRBJ2-7, with a possible D match to TRBD1 (6 bases). V was clipped by 5 bases and J by 6 bases, with 14 bases between them. The CDR3 loop spans 13 amino acids. Germline values: CDR1 LNHDA, CDR2 SQIVND (reference sequence).

This clonotype was found many times. The CDR3 DNA reads TGTGCCAGCAAACGACAGGGACGAAACAATGAGCAGTTCTTC. It specifies CASKRQGRNNEQFF. The chain uses TRBV3-1 and TRBJ2-1, with 7 nucleotides matching TRBD1. CDR1 and CDR2 from the germline V gene are LGHDT and YNNKEL (reference sequence). CDR3 size: 14 residues. The junction had 8 bases not matched to a gene; V was cut back by 7 bases and J by 5 bases.

Ten or more counts support this clonotype. This chain connects TRBV12-3 or TRBV12-4 to TRBJ2-3; D is perhaps TRBD1 (6 bases). This CDR3 has 13 residues. V lost 7 bases and J lost 2, with 10 bases in between. The CDR3 loop reads CASKRTDTDTQYF. DNA of the CDR3: TGTGCCAGCAAAAGGACAGACACAGATACGCAGTATTTT.

The chain uses TRBV18 and TRBJ2-3; 9 nucleotides agree with TRBD1. V trimming: 4 bases; J trimming: 2 bases; junction bases outside the gene matches: 7. CDR3 size: 16 residues. Germline CDR1 reads KGHSH; CDR2 reads LQKENI. The CDR3 is CASSLGQGTYTDTQYF. The DNA of the CDR3 is TGTGCCAGCTCACTGGGACAGGGAACCTACACAGATACGCAGTATTTT. The variable domain in full, completed from reference TRBV18 and TRBJ2-3, reads NAGVMQNPRHLVRRRGQEARLRCSPMKGHSHVYWYRQLPEEGLKFMVYLQKENIIDESGMPKERFSAEFPKEGPSILRIQQVVRGDSAAYFCASSLGQGTYTDTQYFGPGTRLTVL.

This clonotype came up many times. The rearrangement links TRBV5-1 to TRBJ2-7; 9 bases line up with TRBD2. CDR1 is SGHRS, CDR2 YFSETQ, per germline. V dropped 4 bases and J dropped 5; count of bases not matched to a gene: 7. The CDR3 sequence is 14 residues long. CDR3 DNA: TGCGCCAGCAGCGCAGGACTAGCGACCAACGAGCAGTACTTC. Its protein is CASSAGLATNEQYF.

This clonotype was recorded at least ten times. The chain employs TRBV5-1 and TRBJ2-5, with D possibly called TRBD1 or TRBD2 (5 bases each). This CDR3 contains 14 residues. Germline V CDR1 and CDR2: SGHRS, YFSETQ. The V and J ends lost 4 bases and 2 bases respectively, with 12 bases between them. The CDR3 sequence is CASSPMGPQETQYF. The DNA of the CDR3 is TGCGCCAGCAGCCCAATGGGACCACAAGAGACCCAGTACTTC.

This clonotype has a count of ten or more. The chain combines TRBV12-3 or TRBV12-4 with TRBJ2-5, with 8 bases lining up with TRBD2. V lost 1 base and J lost 4; bases outside the gene matches: 5. The CDR3 runs 15 residues. The CDR3 spells CASSLDGTRGETQYF. CDR3 DNA sequence: TGTGCCAGCAGTTTAGATGGGACTAGAGGAGAGACCCAGTACTTC.

The CDR3 region has the DNA TGTGCCAGCAGTTTAGGCGGCAGGTGGACGAACACCGGGGAGCTGTTTTTT. Its translation is CASSLGGRWTNTGELFF. The chain links TRBV27 to TRBJ2-2; no clear D. In germline, CDR1 is MNHEY, CDR2 SMNVEV (reference sequence). Trimming removed 2 bases from V and 0 bases from J, with 13 bases in between. This CDR3 has 17 residues.

This clonotype was counted at least ten times. The CDR3 nucleotides are TGTGCCAGCAGGGTGACAGGGGGTGAGTCCTACGAGCAGTACTTC. It codes for CASRVTGGESYEQYF. The chain recombines TRBV12-3 or TRBV12-4 with TRBJ2-7; TRBD1 agrees at 9 bases. This CDR3 is 15 amino acids long. After removal of 6 bases from V and 1 base from J, the junction contained 7 bases not matched to a gene.

This clonotype was recorded at least ten times. The chain uses TRBV6-1 and TRBJ1-2; 7 positions match TRBD1. The V segment lost 5 bases and the J segment 7 bases; nucleotides outside the gene matches: 13. Per the germline V gene, CDR1 is MNHNS and CDR2 is SASEGT. The CDR3 runs 15 residues. The CDR3 nucleotides read TGTGCCAGCAGTTGGGTGGCAGGGGGTCTCGGTGGCTACACCTTC. Amino acids: CASSWVAGGLGGYTF.

This clonotype was seen at least ten times. The chain links TRBV7-3 to TRBJ2-2; 8 bases are a match to TRBD2. This CDR3 contains 16 residues. The V gene's germline CDR1 is SGHTA and CDR2 FQGTGA. The V segment lost 5 bases and the J segment 0 bases; nucleotides outside the gene matches: 5. The CDR3: CASSLNSGTNTGELFF. DNA of the CDR3: TGTGCCAGCAGCCTAAATAGCGGGACGAACACCGGGGAGCTGTTTTTT.

This clonotype was seen a few times. The V and J genes are TRBV7-3 and TRBJ2-3; D ambiguous. V shed 5 bases and J shed 6 bases, with 21 bases lying between them. In germline, CDR1 is SGHTA, CDR2 FQGTGA. The CDR3 is 16 amino acids. The CDR3 sequence is CASSLSRASVGDTQYF. CDR3 bases: TGTGCCAGCAGCCTGAGTAGGGCGTCGGTGGGGGATACGCAGTATTTT.

Many counts were recorded for this clonotype. This chain uses TRBV3-1 with TRBJ1-4; no clear D. CDR1 is LGHDT, CDR2 YNNKEL, per germline (reference sequence). V shed 1 base and J shed 5 bases, with 11 bases lying between them. This CDR3 comprises 15 residues. CDR3 DNA sequence: TGTGCCAGCAGCCAAGTATTACAGCTAAATGAAAAACTGTTTTTT. Translating it yields CASSQVLQLNEKLFF.

This clonotype was recorded many times. This chain connects TRBV5-8 to TRBJ1-5; unclear D gene. V lost 4 bases, J lost 6 bases, and 11 bases lay in between. Per the germline V gene, CDR1 is SGHTS and CDR2 is YDEGEE. The length of the CDR3 is 13 residues. CDR3 nucleotides: TGTGCCAGCAGCAGGATGGTAGTTCAGCCCCAGCATTTT. It specifies CASSRMVVQPQHF.

In its sample, this clonotype was seen many times. DNA for the CDR3: TGCAGTGCTAGTTTCGAGGGGACGCAGTATTTT. Its translation: CSASFEGTQYF. The V gene is TRBV20-1, the J gene TRBJ2-3; D assignment may be TRBD1 or TRBD2 (5 bases each). Trimming cost V 3 bases and J 9 bases, with 10 bases left between them. CDR3 length: 11 amino acids. Germline-derived CDR1 and CDR2 are DFQATT and SNEGSKA (reference sequence).

In its sample, this clonotype was seen a few times. The genes are TRBV4-1 and TRBJ2-2, with 7 nucleotides matching TRBD2. The CDR3 runs 16 residues. V shed 0 bases, J shed 4 bases, and the junction held 5 bases outside the gene matches. Germline lookup yields CDR1 MGHRA and CDR2 YSYEKL. The CDR3 DNA reads as TGCGCCAGCAGCCAAGATGGGAGGGCGCGCACCGGGGAGCTGTTTTTT. Amino acids: CASSQDGRARTGELFF.

This clonotype was found a few times. The rearrangement uses TRBV7-9 and TRBJ1-1; D possibly corresponds to TRBD1 (5 bases). The CDR3 is made up of 14 amino acids. Deletions cut 1 base from V and 1 base from J, with 7 bases between. CDR1 is SEHNR, CDR2 FQNEAQ, per germline (reference sequence). The CDR3 coding sequence is TGTGCCAGCAGCTTAGATGGGACGAACACTGAAGCTTTCTTT. It codes for CASSLDGTNTEAFF.

The chain links TRBV6-1 to TRBJ1-6, with D maybe TRBD1 (6 bases). This CDR3 contains 14 residues. The V end was cut by 6 bases, the J end by 10 bases, with 16 bases between. Germline V gene data show CDR1 as MNHNS and CDR2 as SASEGT. The CDR3 DNA follows: TGTGCCAGCAGCCCAGGGGCTGGTCGGTCACCCCTCCACTTT. Translating it yields CASSPGAGRSPLHF.